This entry lists 22 T cell receptor beta chains sequenced from one sample in a study of T cells in localized non-small cell lung cancer. Here immunoSEQ multiplex PCR was the method, and the copy in TCRdb shows in-frame clones only, minus some. The sample records approximately 54,000 clones, around 81% being singletons. The specimen comprised peripheral blood, sampled before any cancer treatment. These receptors were collected from a female donor at least 60 years old with stage II squamous cell lung carcinoma.

The rearrangement uses TRBV15 and TRBJ2-3; no reliable D call. The ends were cut back, 8 bases at V and 3 bases at J, with 9 bases in the middle. CDR1 and CDR2 (germline): LNHNV, YYDKDF (reference sequence). CDR3 length: 12 residues. CDR3 DNA sequence: TGTGCCACCGGAGTAGCAACAGATACGCAGTATTTT. Translating it yields CATGVATDTQYF.

The rearrangement joins TRBV7-9 to TRBJ1-4; D is perhaps TRBD1 (6 bases). V was trimmed by 3 bases and J by 0 bases, leaving 14 bases between them. Per germline, CDR1 SEHNR and CDR2 FQNEAQ (reference sequence). CDR3 size: 17 residues. The CDR3 DNA reads TGTGCCAGCAGCTTGTTGGGGGACACCTCAACTAATGAAAAACTGTTTTTT. It translates to CASSLLGDTSTNEKLFF. Full variable domain (remainder filled in from reference TRBV7-9 and TRBJ1-4): DTGVSQNPRHKITKRGQNVTFRCDPISEHNRLYWYRQTLGQGPEFLTYFQNEAQLEKSRLLSDRFSAERPKGSFSTLEIQRTEQGDSAMYLCASSLLGDTSTNEKLFFGSGTQLSVL.

V and J are TRBV27 and TRBJ2-2, with D perhaps matching TRBD2 (6 bases). The germline V and J ends were trimmed by 6 bases and 4 bases, with 15 bases remaining between them. Germline assignment: CDR1 MNHEY and CDR2 SMNVEV (reference sequence). The CDR3 runs to 15 residues. CDR3 sequence (DNA): TGTGCCAGCAGAGTTCGGGGGTCAGGCACCGGGGAGCTGTTTTTT. Residues: CASRVRGSGTGELFF.

The chain has TRBV19 and TRBJ1-2; possibly TRBD1 for D (6 bases). V lost 7 bases to trimming and J lost 0 bases, with 21 bases between them. Germline V CDR1 and CDR2: LNHDA, SQIVND (reference sequence). The CDR3 runs to 17 residues. CDR3 sequence reads: CASIMGSGTPSNYGYTF. As DNA, the CDR3 is TGTGCCAGTATCATGGGTTCCGGGACACCTTCTAACTATGGCTACACCTTC.

This chain links TRBV7-3 with TRBJ1-2; D not certain. The germline CDR1 and CDR2 sequences are SGHTA and FQGTGA. The ends were cut back, 5 bases at V and 3 bases at J, with 10 bases in the middle. This CDR3 spans 13 amino acids. The CDR3 DNA sequence: TGTGCCAGCAGCGGGAGTCGGGACTATGGCTACACCTTC. This sequence encodes CASSGSRDYGYTF.

The chain couples TRBV5-1 to TRBJ2-7, with 7 bases identical to TRBD1. Looked up from germline, CDR1 is SGHRS and CDR2 is YFSETQ. There are 13 residues in the CDR3. Trimming at V came to 4 bases and at J to 3 bases, leaving 4 bases not matched to a gene. Here the CDR3 DNA reads TGCGCCAGCAGCCCACAGGGGCACTACGAGCAGTACTTC. Residues: CASSPQGHYEQYF.

The rearrangement joins TRBV19 to TRBJ1-2, with 8 bases fitting TRBD1. This CDR3 is 14 amino acids long. J was trimmed by 2 bases and V by 5 bases; bases with no gene match: 4. The germline CDR1 and CDR2 sequences are LNHDA and SQIVND (reference sequence). The CDR3 region is CASSGSGGNYGYTF. CDR3 nucleotide sequence: TGTGCCAGTAGTGGTTCAGGGGGCAACTATGGCTACACCTTC.

The chain combines TRBV25-1 with TRBJ1-2, with 8 nucleotides matching TRBD1. There are 13 residues in the CDR3. J lost 3 bases, V lost 5 bases, and 2 bases had no gene match. The germline V gene has CDR1 MGHDK and CDR2 SYGVNS. CDR3 bases: TGTGCCAGCAGTCAGACAGGGGACTATGGCTACACCTTC. It translates to CASSQTGDYGYTF.

The J gene is TRBJ2-1, the V gene TRBV4-1; TRBD2 matches at 9 bases. Germline V gives CDR1 MGHRA, CDR2 YSYEKL. The CDR3 totals 17 residues. The J segment lost 7 bases and the V segment lost 3 bases, leaving 13 bases of the junction unmatched. Here the CDR3 reads CASSQGWEASGDNEQFF. In nucleotides, the CDR3 is TGCGCCAGCAGCCAGGGATGGGAGGCTAGCGGGGATAATGAGCAGTTCTTC.

The chain links TRBV27 to TRBJ1-1; TRBD1 aligns across 7 bases. V shed 5 bases, J shed 3 bases, and the junction held 6 bases outside the gene matches. CDR1 and CDR2 from the germline V gene are MNHEY and SMNVEV (reference sequence). The CDR3 contains 14 residues. Here the CDR3 DNA reads TGTGCCAGCAGTCCGCTACAGGGGTACACTGAAGCTTTCTTT. Its protein product is CASSPLQGYTEAFF.

The genes are TRBV16 and TRBJ1-2, with 7 bases that match TRBD1. Germline-derived CDR1 and CDR2 are KGHSY and FQNENV. After removal of 0 bases from V and 4 bases from J, the junction contained 2 bases not matched to a gene. The CDR3 has 14 amino acids. The chain's CDR3 is CASSQSRQGYGYTF. CDR3 nucleotide sequence: TGTGCCAGCAGCCAATCCCGACAGGGCTATGGCTACACCTTC. Based on the CDR3 plus reference TRBV16 and TRBJ1-2, the full variable domain is GEEVAQTPKHLVRGEGQKAKLYCAPIKGHSYVFWYQQVLKNEFKFLISFQNENVFDETGMPKERFSAKCLPNSPCSLEIQATKLEDSAVYFCASSQSRQGYGYTFGSGTRLTVV.

This clone has only one observation. This chain joins TRBV9 and TRBJ2-7, with D maybe TRBD2 (5 bases). CDR3 length: 14 residues. Germline loops: CDR1 SGDLS, CDR2 YYNGEE. With 0 bases removed from V and 3 bases from J, the gap between germline ends came to 10 bases. CDR3: CASSVATGNYEQYF. CDR3 in DNA: TGTGCCAGCAGCGTAGCTACGGGAAACTACGAGCAGTACTTC.

The V call is TRBV7-9, the J call TRBJ1-4; D unclear. This CDR3 spans 12 amino acids. Germline loops: CDR1 SEHNR, CDR2 FQNEAQ (reference sequence). V was trimmed by 5 bases and J by 16 bases, leaving 17 bases between them. CDR3 residues: CASSEYTPPPFF. The DNA for the CDR3 is TGTGCCAGCAGCGAATATACACCCCCTCCGTTTTTT.

The chain has TRBV12-2 and TRBJ1-2. TRBV12-2 is a documented pseudogene. CDR3 size: 15 residues. In DNA form, the CDR3 reads TGTGCAAGTCGCTTACCTCCTCCCTACTCGCATGGCTACACCTTC. Its protein product is CASRLPPPYSHGYTF.

This chain uses TRBV6-1 with TRBJ1-6; D gene unclear. The germline V and J ends were trimmed by 7 bases and 9 bases, with 13 bases remaining between them. This CDR3 has 13 amino acids. Germline CDR1 and CDR2: MNHNS and SASEGT. CDR3 sequence reads: CASITEKFSPLHF. The CDR3 nucleotides are TGTGCCAGCATAACAGAAAAGTTTTCACCCCTCCACTTT.

Only one count was recorded for this clone. This chain uses TRBV7-2 with TRBJ2-7; the match to TRBD2 covers 13 bases. The CDR3 runs 16 residues. The trim removed 4 bases at V and 0 bases at J, leaving 3 bases unmatched. CDR1 is SGHTA and CDR2 is FQGNSA in the germline V gene. The CDR3 region is CASSSGLAGASYEQYF. The CDR3 DNA reads as TGTGCCAGCAGCTCCGGACTAGCGGGGGCCTCCTACGAGCAGTACTTC.

This rearrangement joins TRBV30 to TRBJ2-3; possibly TRBD1 or TRBD2 for D (5 bases each). From germline, CDR1 is GTSNPN and CDR2 SVGIG (reference sequence). V lost 0 bases to trimming and J lost 3 bases, with 13 bases between them. The CDR3 extends over 15 amino acids. In nucleotides, the CDR3 is TGTGCCTGGAGTGTAGGCCAGGGCGGGACAGATACGCAGTATTTT. It codes for CAWSVGQGGTDTQYF.

The chain joins TRBV9 to TRBJ2-1, with 10 bases matching TRBD1. The CDR3 extends over 15 amino acids. Per the germline V gene, CDR1 is SGDLS and CDR2 is YYNGEE. V was pared by 0 bases and J by 6 bases, with 3 bases of the junction left unmatched. The CDR3 spells CASSVGGQGSNEQFF. CDR3 in DNA: TGTGCCAGCAGCGTAGGGGGACAGGGGTCCAATGAGCAGTTCTTC.

The rearrangement links TRBV2 to TRBJ1-1, with D perhaps TRBD1 (6 bases). Germline V gene lookup returns CDR1 SNHLY and CDR2 FYNNEI. V lost 1 base to trimming and J lost 0 bases, with 9 bases between them. This CDR3 comprises 15 residues. The CDR3 region is CASSEGGQLNTEAFF. The CDR3 DNA reads TGTGCCAGCAGTGAAGGAGGACAGTTGAACACTGAAGCTTTCTTT.

V usage is TRBV7-3 and J usage is TRBJ2-1, with 8 bases aligning to TRBD1. Trimming at V came to 5 bases and at J to 5 bases, leaving 8 bases not matched to a gene. The length of the CDR3 is 15 residues. Germline V gene data show CDR1 as SGHTA and CDR2 as FQGTGA. The CDR3 DNA follows: TGTGCCAGCAGCCAGGGGGCCAGCCGGAACAATGAGCAGTTCTTC. This sequence encodes CASSQGASRNNEQFF.

The rearrangement joins TRBV7-8 to TRBJ1-1, with TRBD1 identical over 8 bases. This CDR3 spans 15 amino acids. Germline V CDR1 and CDR2: SGHVS, FQNEAQ. The trim removed 5 bases at V and 4 bases at J, leaving 9 bases unmatched. CDR3 sequence reads: CASSGRTGSITEAFF. CDR3 coding DNA: TGTGCCAGCAGCGGACGGACAGGGAGTATCACTGAAGCTTTCTTT.

The rearrangement links TRBV6-1 to TRBJ1-5; D possibly corresponds to TRBD1 (6 bases). CDR1 is MNHNS and CDR2 is SASEGT in the germline V gene. The length of the CDR3 is 14 residues. V was shortened by 4 bases and J by 4 bases, with 11 bases between the two germline ends. CDR3 protein: CASSGGTFNQPQHF. The DNA of the CDR3 is TGTGCCAGCAGTGGAGGGACATTTAATCAGCCCCAGCATTTT.